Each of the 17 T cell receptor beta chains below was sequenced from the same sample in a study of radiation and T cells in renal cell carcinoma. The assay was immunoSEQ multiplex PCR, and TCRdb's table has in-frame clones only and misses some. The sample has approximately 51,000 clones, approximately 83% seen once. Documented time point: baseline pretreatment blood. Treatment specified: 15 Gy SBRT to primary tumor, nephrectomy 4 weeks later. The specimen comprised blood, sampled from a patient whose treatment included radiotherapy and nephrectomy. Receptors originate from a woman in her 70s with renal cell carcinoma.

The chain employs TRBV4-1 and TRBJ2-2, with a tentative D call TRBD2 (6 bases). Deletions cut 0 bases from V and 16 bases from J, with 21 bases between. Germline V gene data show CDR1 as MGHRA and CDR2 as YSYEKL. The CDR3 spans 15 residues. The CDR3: CASSQEGRGQGIEFF. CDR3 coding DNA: TGCGCCAGCAGCCAAGAGGGGCGGGGCCAGGGAATAGAGTTTTTT.

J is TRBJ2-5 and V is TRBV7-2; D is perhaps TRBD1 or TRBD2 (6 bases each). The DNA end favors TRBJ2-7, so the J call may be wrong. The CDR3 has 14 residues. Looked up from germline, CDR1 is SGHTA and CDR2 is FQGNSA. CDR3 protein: CASSQNREDHEQYF. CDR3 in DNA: TGTGCCAGCAGCCAAAACAGGGAGGATCACGAGCAGTACTTC.

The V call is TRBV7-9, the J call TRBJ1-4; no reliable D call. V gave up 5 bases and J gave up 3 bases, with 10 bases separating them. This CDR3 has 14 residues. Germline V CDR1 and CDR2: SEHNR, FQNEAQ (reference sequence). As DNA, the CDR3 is TGTGCCAGCAGCCGTCCGGGTGCTAATGAAAAACTGTTTTTT. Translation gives CASSRPGANEKLFF.

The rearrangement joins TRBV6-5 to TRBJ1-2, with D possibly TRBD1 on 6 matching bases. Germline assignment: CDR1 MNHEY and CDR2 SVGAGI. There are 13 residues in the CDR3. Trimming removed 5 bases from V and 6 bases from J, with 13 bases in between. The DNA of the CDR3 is TGTGCCAGCAGTAACCAGGGGATCCATGGCTACACCTTC. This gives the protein CASSNQGIHGYTF.

CDR3 in amino acids: CASSVKVWTDEQYF. As DNA, the CDR3 is TGTGCCAGCAGCGTAAAGGTATGGACTGACGAGCAGTACTTC. The V and J genes are TRBV9 and TRBJ2-7, with D possibly TRBD2 on 5 matching bases. Trimming cost V 1 base and J 5 bases, with 13 bases left between them. The CDR3 covers 14 residues. The V gene's germline CDR1 is SGDLS and CDR2 YYNGEE.

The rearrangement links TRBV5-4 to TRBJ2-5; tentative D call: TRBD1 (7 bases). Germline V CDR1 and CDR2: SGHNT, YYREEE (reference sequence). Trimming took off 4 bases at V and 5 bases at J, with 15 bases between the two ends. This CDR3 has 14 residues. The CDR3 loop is CASSGGTAVETQYF. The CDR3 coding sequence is TGTGCCAGCAGCGGGGGGACAGCGGTTGAGACCCAGTACTTC.

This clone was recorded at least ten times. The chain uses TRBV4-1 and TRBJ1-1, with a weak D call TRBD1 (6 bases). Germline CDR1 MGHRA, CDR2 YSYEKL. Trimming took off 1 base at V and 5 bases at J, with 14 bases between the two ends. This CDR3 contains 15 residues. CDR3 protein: CASSQVDSRETEAFF. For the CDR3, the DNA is TGCGCCAGCAGCCAAGTGGACAGCAGGGAGACTGAAGCTTTCTTT.

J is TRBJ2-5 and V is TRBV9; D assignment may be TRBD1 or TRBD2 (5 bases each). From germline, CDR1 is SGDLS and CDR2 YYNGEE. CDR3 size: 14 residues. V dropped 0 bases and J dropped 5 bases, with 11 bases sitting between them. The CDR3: CASSVAGRRETQYF. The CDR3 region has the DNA TGTGCCAGCAGCGTAGCGGGGCGGCGGGAGACCCAGTACTTC.

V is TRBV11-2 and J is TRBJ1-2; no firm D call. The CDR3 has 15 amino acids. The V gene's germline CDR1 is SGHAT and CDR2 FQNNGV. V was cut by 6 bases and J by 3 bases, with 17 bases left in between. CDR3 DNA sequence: TGTGCCAGCAGTTTTCAACCGGGATTGGACTATGGCTACACCTTC. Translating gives CASSFQPGLDYGYTF.

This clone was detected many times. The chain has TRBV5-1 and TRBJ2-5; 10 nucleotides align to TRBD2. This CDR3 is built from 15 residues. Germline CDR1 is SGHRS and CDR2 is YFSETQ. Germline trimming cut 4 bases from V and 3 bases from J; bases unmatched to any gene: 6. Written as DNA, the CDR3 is TGCGCCAGCAGCACAGCTAGCGGGAGAGAAGAGACCCAGTACTTC. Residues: CASSTASGREETQYF.

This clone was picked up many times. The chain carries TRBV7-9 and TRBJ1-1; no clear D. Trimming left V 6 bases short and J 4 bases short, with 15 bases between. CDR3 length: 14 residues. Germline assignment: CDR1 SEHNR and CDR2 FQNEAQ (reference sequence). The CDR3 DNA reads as TGTGCCAGCAGTTCTCCCTCGGGAGCCACTGAAGCTTTCTTT. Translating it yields CASSSPSGATEAFF.

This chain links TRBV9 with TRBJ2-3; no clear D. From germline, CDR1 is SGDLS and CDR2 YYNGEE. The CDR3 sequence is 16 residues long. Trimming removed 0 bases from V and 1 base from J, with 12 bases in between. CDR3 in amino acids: CASSVGGLVGTDTQYF. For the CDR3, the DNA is TGTGCCAGCAGCGTAGGTGGCCTAGTGGGCACAGATACGCAGTATTTT.

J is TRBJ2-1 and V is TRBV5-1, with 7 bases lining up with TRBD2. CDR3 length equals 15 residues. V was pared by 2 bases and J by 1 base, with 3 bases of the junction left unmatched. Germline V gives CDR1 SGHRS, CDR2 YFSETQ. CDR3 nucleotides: TGCGCCAGCAGCTTTGGCGGGAGTTCCTACAATGAGCAGTTCTTC. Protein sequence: CASSFGGSSYNEQFF.

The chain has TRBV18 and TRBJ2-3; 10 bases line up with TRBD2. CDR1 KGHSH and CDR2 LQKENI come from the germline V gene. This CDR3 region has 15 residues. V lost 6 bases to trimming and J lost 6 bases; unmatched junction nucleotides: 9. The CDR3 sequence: CASSPGLADGDTQYF. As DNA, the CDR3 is TGTGCCAGCTCGCCTGGACTAGCGGATGGTGATACGCAGTATTTT.

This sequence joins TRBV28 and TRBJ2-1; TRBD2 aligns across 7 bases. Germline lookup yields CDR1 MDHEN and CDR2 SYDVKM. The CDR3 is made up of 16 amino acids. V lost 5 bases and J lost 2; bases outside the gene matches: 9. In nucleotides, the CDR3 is TGTGCCAGCAGTACCTATTCTGGACTAGCCTACAATGAGCAGTTCTTC. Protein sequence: CASSTYSGLAYNEQFF.

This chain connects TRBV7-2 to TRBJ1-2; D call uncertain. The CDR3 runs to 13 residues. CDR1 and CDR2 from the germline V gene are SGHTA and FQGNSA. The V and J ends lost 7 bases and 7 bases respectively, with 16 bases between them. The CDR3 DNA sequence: TGTGCCAGCACCGAGCAGGAGGGAGGTGGCTACACCTTC. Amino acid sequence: CASTEQEGGGYTF.

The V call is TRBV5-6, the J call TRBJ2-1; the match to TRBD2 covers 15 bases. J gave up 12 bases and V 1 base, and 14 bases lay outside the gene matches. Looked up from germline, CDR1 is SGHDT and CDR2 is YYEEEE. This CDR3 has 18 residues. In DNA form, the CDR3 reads TGTGCCAGCAGCTTGCAGGGACTAGCGGGAGGCCCAAGCGTGGGGCAGTTCTTC. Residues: CASSLQGLAGGPSVGQFF.